The 19 T cell receptor beta chains presented below share a single source sample, sequenced in a study of blood T cell repertoires in COVID-19 (dated by TCRdb to between 2020 and 2021). The library was generated by the immunoSEQ multiplex PCR assay. Entries here come from immuneACCESS through TCRdb and include only in-frame sequences with V and J called. Some clones fail to appear in such tables; in the studies checked, an unresolved V gene covers under half of the shortfall, and the cause of the remainder is unknown. Within this sample are tens of thousands of clones, with around 76% of them counted one time only. The top ten clones comprise about 50% of the sample. Material: peripheral blood. All receptors derive from a woman aged 80 or older with acute or convalescent COVID-19.

The chain uses TRBV11-2 and TRBJ1-3, with TRBD1 as a possible D gene (5 bases). This CDR3 region has 17 residues. The germline V and J ends were trimmed by 1 base and 3 bases, with 16 bases remaining between them. CDR1 and CDR2 (germline): SGHAT, FQNNGV. CDR3 nucleotides: TGTGCCAGCAGCTTAGGTCAACCAGGGTCGAGTGGAAACACCATATATTTT. Residues: CASSLGQPGSSGNTIYF.

The CDR3 region is CASSPGLAAFGEQFF. CDR3 nucleotide sequence: TGTGCCAGCAGCCCGGGACTAGCGGCCTTTGGGGAGCAGTTCTTC. The chain recombines TRBV3-1 (or the pseudogene TRBV3-2) with TRBJ2-1; 11 bases map to TRBD2. This CDR3 comprises 15 residues. Germline V gene sequence: CDR1 LGHDT, CDR2 YNNKEL (reference sequence). V lost 4 bases, J lost 10 bases, and 9 bases stayed unmatched.

V usage is TRBV30 and J usage is TRBJ2-1, with D perhaps TRBD2 (7 bases). The V gene's germline CDR1 is GTSNPN and CDR2 SVGIG (reference sequence). V gave up 0 bases and J gave up 6 bases, with 18 bases separating them. There are 16 residues in the CDR3. CDR3: CAWSVLPRGRGNEQFF. The DNA for the CDR3 is TGTGCCTGGAGTGTACTCCCGCGGGGGCGGGGCAATGAGCAGTTCTTC.

There are a few counts of this clone. The rearrangement joins TRBV28 to TRBJ2-7; 14 nucleotides agree with TRBD2. This CDR3 is built from 19 residues. Trimming at V came to 4 bases and at J to 3 bases, leaving 14 bases not matched to a gene. Germline V gene lookup returns CDR1 MDHEN and CDR2 SYDVKM. CDR3 in amino acids: CASSSSVAGLAGVGYEQYF. CDR3 DNA: TGTGCCAGCAGTTCGTCGGTGGCGGGACTAGCGGGAGTCGGCTACGAGCAGTACTTC.

This sequence joins TRBV15 and TRBJ2-3, with 9 nucleotides matching TRBD1. The germline gives CDR1 LNHNV, CDR2 YYDKDF (reference sequence). With 6 bases clipped from V and 4 bases from J, the junction kept 8 bases outside the gene matches. This CDR3 contains 15 residues. In nucleotides, the CDR3 is TGTGCCACCAGTACACAACAGGGGGCTGCAGATACGCAGTATTTT. This encodes CATSTQQGAADTQYF.

This clone was detected only a few times. Other DNA sequences from this sample encode an identical CDR3 as well. The chain recombines TRBV29-1 with TRBJ2-1; no clear D. The CDR3 runs to 10 residues. Per germline, CDR1 SQVTM and CDR2 ANQGSEA. V was pared by 4 bases and J by 8 bases, with 6 bases between. The CDR3, as DNA: TGCAGCGTTGGAAGCGATGAGCAGTTCTTC. This encodes CSVGSDEQFF.

The chain joins TRBV19 to TRBJ1-2; D uncertain. Trimming took off 5 bases at V and 7 bases at J, with 17 bases between the two ends. Germline V gene sequence: CDR1 LNHDA, CDR2 SQIVND (reference sequence). This CDR3 spans 14 amino acids. CDR3 loop: CASSAGSSYGGYTF. The CDR3 nucleotides read TGTGCCAGTAGTGCTGGTTCCTCATACGGTGGCTACACCTTC. Complete variable domain (other parts from reference TRBV19 and TRBJ1-2): DGGITQSPKYLFRKEGQNVTLSCEQNLNHDAMYWYRQDPGQGLRLIYYSQIVNDFQKGDIAEGYSVSREKKESFPLTVTSAQKNPTAFYLCASSAGSSYGGYTFGSGTRLTVV.

The rearrangement uses TRBV3-1 (or the pseudogene TRBV3-2) and TRBJ1-2, with D unresolved. CDR1 LGHDT and CDR2 YNNKEL come from the germline V gene (reference sequence). Trimming took off 0 bases at V and 6 bases at J, with 14 bases between the two ends. This CDR3 is built from 15 residues. The CDR3 sequence is CASSQDWEDSDGYTF. The CDR3 DNA reads TGTGCCAGCAGCCAAGATTGGGAGGACTCGGATGGCTACACCTTC.

The chain has TRBV18 and TRBJ1-4; 7 nucleotides match TRBD1. The ends lost 5 bases at V and 3 bases at J; junction bases unmatched: 0. Germline V gene lookup returns CDR1 KGHSH and CDR2 LQKENI. The CDR3 totals 13 residues. CDR3 nucleotide sequence: TGTGCCAGCTCAGGACAGGCTAATGAAAAACTGTTTTTT. Translated, it gives CASSGQANEKLFF.

J is TRBJ2-7 and V is TRBV2, with TRBD1 as a possible D gene (5 bases). Deletions cut 8 bases from V and 0 bases from J, with 14 bases between. Germline-derived CDR1 and CDR2 are SNHLY and FYNNEI. The CDR3 totals 14 residues. This CDR3 reads CASSRTLRSYEQYF. The CDR3 DNA follows: TGTGCCAGCTCGCGGACACTTCGCTCCTACGAGCAGTACTTC.

This clone was seen once. The rearrangement links TRBV5-1 to TRBJ1-1, with 7 nucleotides matching TRBD1. Germline CDR1 reads SGHRS; CDR2 reads YFSETQ. The J segment lost 0 bases and the V segment lost 0 bases, leaving 11 bases of the junction unmatched. This CDR3 contains 18 residues. CDR3 amino acids: CASSLAPQGSQMNTEAFF. CDR3 DNA sequence: TGCGCCAGCAGCTTGGCGCCACAGGGGTCTCAGATGAACACTGAAGCTTTCTTT.

The gene calls are TRBV5-1 and TRBJ2-5; no firm D call. CDR3 length: 15 residues. Looked up from germline, CDR1 is SGHRS and CDR2 is YFSETQ. Trimming removed 0 bases from V and 3 bases from J, with 12 bases in between. This CDR3 reads CASSLAAAKKETQYF. CDR3 DNA: TGCGCCAGCAGCTTGGCTGCGGCCAAAAAAGAGACCCAGTACTTC.

This chain links TRBV28 with TRBJ2-3; D might be TRBD2 (6 bases). The V and J ends lost 4 bases and 3 bases respectively, with 20 bases between them. CDR1 is MDHEN and CDR2 is SYDVKM in the germline V gene. The CDR3 covers 17 residues. Written as DNA, the CDR3 is TGTGCCAGCAGTTCCATTGGCGGGGCAGTTCGTACAGATACGCAGTATTTT. It translates to CASSSIGGAVRTDTQYF.

The CDR3 is CASSKRQGSSNQPQHF. The CDR3, as DNA: TGTGCCAGTAGTAAAAGACAGGGATCAAGCAATCAGCCCCAGCATTTT. This rearrangement joins TRBV19 to TRBJ1-5; 7 bases are a match to TRBD1. The CDR3 totals 16 residues. The trim removed 4 bases at V and 1 base at J, leaving 7 bases unmatched. CDR1 and CDR2 (germline): LNHDA, SQIVND (reference sequence). The entire variable domain, with the rest obtained from reference TRBV19 and TRBJ1-5, is as follows: DGGITQSPKYLFRKEGQNVTLSCEQNLNHDAMYWYRQDPGQGLRLIYYSQIVNDFQKGDIAEGYSVSREKKESFPLTVTSAQKNPTAFYLCASSKRQGSSNQPQHFGDGTRLSIL.

The genes are TRBV11-3 and TRBJ2-1; tentatively, D is TRBD2 (5 bases). Germline V gene lookup returns CDR1 SGHNT and CDR2 YENEEA. V dropped 2 bases and J dropped 5 bases, with 10 bases sitting between them. This CDR3 comprises 14 residues. The CDR3 nucleotides are TGTGCCAGCAGCTTATTTGGAGGCGACAATGAGCAGTTCTTC. This gives the protein CASSLFGGDNEQFF.

The chain recombines TRBV6-6 with TRBJ2-4; TRBD2 matches at 14 bases. CDR3 length equals 18 residues. CDR1 and CDR2 from the germline V gene are MNHNY and SVGAGI (reference sequence). V trimming: 6 bases; J trimming: 1 base; junction bases outside the gene matches: 8. This CDR3 is CASRRLAGGGVAKNIQYF. CDR3 coding DNA: TGTGCCAGCAGGCGACTAGCGGGAGGGGGGGTGGCCAAAAACATTCAGTACTTC.

The chain uses TRBV29-1 and TRBJ1-1; D possibly corresponds to TRBD1 (5 bases). The CDR3 covers 12 residues. V dropped 7 bases and J dropped 1 base, with 10 bases sitting between them. The germline CDR1 and CDR2 sequences are SQVTM and ANQGSEA. CDR3 sequence (DNA): TGCAGCGCCGGGGGAGGGAACACTGAAGCTTTCTTT. Encoded protein: CSAGGGNTEAFF.

This clone was picked up a small number of times. This sequence joins TRBV7-2 and TRBJ1-2; a possible D gene is TRBD1 (5 bases). Trimming stripped 5 bases from V and 4 bases from J, with 17 bases between. CDR1 SGHTA and CDR2 FQGNSA come from the germline V gene. The CDR3 contains 15 residues. The CDR3 protein is CASSPQSGAVYGYTF. The CDR3 nucleotides read TGTGCCAGCAGCCCGCAAAGCGGGGCAGTCTATGGCTACACCTTC. Complete variable domain (other parts from reference TRBV7-2 and TRBJ1-2): GAGVSQSPSNKVTEKGKDVELRCDPISGHTALYWYRQSLGQGLEFLIYFQGNSAPDKSGLPSDRFSAERTGGSVSTLTIQRTQQEDSAVYLCASSPQSGAVYGYTFGSGTRLTVV.

This chain links TRBV7-2 with TRBJ1-2; D possibly corresponds to TRBD1 (5 bases). The ends were cut back, 2 bases at V and 7 bases at J, with 14 bases in the middle. CDR1 and CDR2 from the germline V gene are SGHTA and FQGNSA. CDR3 length: 14 residues. The CDR3 is CASSLTGELAGYTF. The CDR3 nucleotides read TGTGCCAGCAGCTTAACAGGCGAGTTGGCTGGCTACACCTTC.